This T cell receptor beta chain was captured by sequencing in a study of shared clonotypes between healthy human individuals. Broader study findings: The study generally estimated greater richness for naive than memory subsets. Limited genetic and exposure-history diversity came from having few donors. Generation of non-shared clonotypes was less probable than generation of clonotypes shared by all four donors.

This CDR3 comprises 12 residues. From germline, CDR1 is SNHLY and CDR2 FYNNEI. The germline V and J ends were trimmed by 9 bases and 4 bases, with 12 bases remaining between them. Note on this clone: What it binds is not known.

Sequencing was performed with immunoSEQ multiplex PCR; in TCRdb, only in-frame clones are kept and a portion is missing. The sample yields 2,100,000 or so clones, roughly 95% seen once. The chain carries TRBV2 and TRBJ2-5; weak D call: TRBD1 (6 bases). The sequence derives from a man in his late teens or twenties in good health. The specimen sequenced was naive CD4+ T cells sorted from blood. The subset: CD45RA+ positively selected. CDR3: CARQGVGETQYF. The CDR3 DNA sequence: TGTGCCAGACAGGGCGTGGGAGAGACCCAGTACTTC.